Sequencing of this T cell receptor beta chain was carried out in a study of vaccination effects on CD4 cells after COVID-19. The ends were cut back, 3 bases at V and 3 bases at J, with 7 bases in the middle. The CDR3 runs 12 residues. Germline assignment: CDR1 GTSNPN and CDR2 SVGIG (reference sequence). Study-wide results and caveats: Convalescent patients were scarce, and early post-infection timepoints were absent. Pronounced clonal contraction occurred in clones induced by infection and by vaccine late after vaccination.

Antigen-specific CD4+ T cells were first expanded with viral peptide pools by the ViraFEST assay and only then sequenced. Scientists isolated CD4+ T cells after a roughly 10-day culture period ended. People in the vaccine group had not been infected with SARS-CoV-2 before, and their nucleocapsid antibodies were negative. A word on this clone: What it binds is unknown.

Only in-frame clones appear in the TCRdb table, and some are missing; sequencing was by immunoSEQ multiplex PCR. The sample consists of tens of thousands of clones, around 70% of them appearing once. The source is a human donor who received a COVID-19 vaccine. Sequenced here: CD4+ T cells from PBMCs cultured with HCoV-229E spike peptides, sampled before COVID-19 vaccination. The V call is TRBV30, the J call TRBJ2-3; the D is unclear. CDR3 protein: CAWRRETDTQYF. In nucleotides, the CDR3 is TGTGCCTGGAGACGAGAAACAGATACGCAGTATTTT.